One sample yielded the 16 T cell receptor beta chains listed below, sequenced in a study of human versus mouse CDR3 diversity and MHC coevolution. Libraries were prepared by immunoSEQ multiplex PCR; TCRdb keeps only in-frame clonotypes and omits some of them. The sample includes about 83,000 clones, 85% to 95% of them seen just once. The sequenced sample consisted of naive CD4+ T cells from blood. Subset defined: CD45RO-negative CD62L-positive naive CD4 T cells. The receptors derive from a person aged 30-69 years in good health.

This clone occurred once. V is TRBV13 and J is TRBJ1-2; D uncertain. V gave up 5 bases and J gave up 8 bases, with 12 bases separating them. This CDR3 has 12 residues. Germline V gives CDR1 PRHDT, CDR2 FYEKMQ (reference sequence). CDR3 DNA: TGTGCCAGCAGCCTCTCCGGGTTCGGCTACACCTTC. This codes for CASSLSGFGYTF.

Only one count was recorded for this clone. The rearrangement links TRBV7-9 to TRBJ2-1; D ambiguous. V dropped 5 bases and J dropped 10 bases, with 15 bases sitting between them. Per the germline V gene, CDR1 is SEHNR and CDR2 is FQNEAQ (reference sequence). This CDR3 contains 13 residues. The DNA for the CDR3 is TGTGCCAGCAGCCTTCAGCCCCTAGAGGAGCAGTTCTTC. Its protein is CASSLQPLEEQFF. Drawing the rest from reference TRBV7-9 and TRBJ2-1, the complete variable domain is DTGVSQNPRHKITKRGQNVTFRCDPISEHNRLYWYRQTLGQGPEFLTYFQNEAQLEKSRLLSDRFSAERPKGSFSTLEIQRTEQGDSAMYLCASSLQPLEEQFFGPGTRLTVL.

The CDR3 region is CARGQFEAFF. CDR3 sequence (DNA): TGTGCCAGGGGACAGTTTGAAGCTTTCTTT. The chain joins TRBV2 to TRBJ1-1, with 7 bases aligning to TRBD1. The germline V gene has CDR1 SNHLY and CDR2 FYNNEI. The V gene end was trimmed by 9 bases and the J gene end by 7 bases; junction bases not matched to a gene: 2. There are 10 residues in the CDR3.

The chain carries TRBV25-1 and TRBJ2-1; 8 bases are shared with TRBD2. This CDR3 is 14 amino acids long. Per germline, CDR1 MGHDK and CDR2 SYGVNS. V shed 4 bases and J 5 bases; nucleotides not matched to a gene: 4. The CDR3 coding sequence is TGTGCCAGCAGTGTCCCAGCGGGGGACAATGAGCAGTTCTTC. It translates to CASSVPAGDNEQFF.

The chain uses TRBV29-1 and TRBJ2-1, with D possibly being TRBD2 (6 bases). The germline gives CDR1 SQVTM, CDR2 ANQGSEA. The V and J ends lost 3 bases and 4 bases respectively, with 10 bases between them. CDR3 length: 13 amino acids. CDR3 nucleotides: TGCAGCGTTGACTCGGGGGAGTACAATGAGCAGTTCTTC. Translation gives CSVDSGEYNEQFF.

CDR3: CASSPDLAGGWYEQFF. The CDR3 DNA reads TGTGCCAGCAGCCCCGATCTAGCGGGGGGTTGGTATGAGCAGTTCTTC. The V call is TRBV7-2, the J call TRBJ2-1, with 11 bases aligning to TRBD2. V was pared by 5 bases and J by 8 bases, with 11 bases of the junction left unmatched. The CDR3 spans 16 residues. Germline V gene lookup returns CDR1 SGHTA and CDR2 FQGNSA.

CDR3 nucleotides: TGTGCCAGCAGTGAAGTTTCCGGGACTAGCGTTAAGAATGAGCAGTTCTTC. This codes for CASSEVSGTSVKNEQFF. The chain couples TRBV6-1 to TRBJ2-1; 10 bases line up with TRBD2. V lost 1 base and J lost 7; bases outside the gene matches: 10. The CDR3 consists of 17 residues. The germline gives CDR1 MNHNS, CDR2 SASEGT.

This chain connects TRBV9 to TRBJ1-4; the D is unclear. V lost 2 bases to trimming and J lost 1 base, with 12 bases between them. In germline, CDR1 is SGDLS, CDR2 YYNGEE. The CDR3 loop spans 16 amino acids. The CDR3 is CASSVAPLGTNEKLFF. CDR3 DNA sequence: TGTGCCAGCAGCGTCGCACCCCTAGGAACTAATGAAAAACTGTTTTTT.

The chain has TRBV6-5 and TRBJ2-3, with D perhaps matching TRBD2 (5 bases). Germline V gene lookup returns CDR1 MNHEY and CDR2 SVGAGI. This CDR3 has 15 residues. Trimming took off 2 bases at V and 0 bases at J, with 9 bases between the two ends. Written as DNA, the CDR3 is TGTGCCAGCAGTTACGAGGGCGGAAGCACAGATACGCAGTATTTT. This encodes CASSYEGGSTDTQYF.

The count of this clone is one. V is TRBV7-9 and J is TRBJ2-1, with D uncertain. The germline V gene has CDR1 SEHNR and CDR2 FQNEAQ (reference sequence). Trimming removed 4 bases from V and 7 bases from J, with 11 bases in between. This CDR3 comprises 13 residues. As DNA, the CDR3 is TGTGCCAGCAGCTCCCCAGGCCGGAATGAGCAGTTCTTC. Its translation is CASSSPGRNEQFF.

The gene calls are TRBV2 and TRBJ2-2, with D possibly matching TRBD2 (6 bases). Trimming pared 6 bases from V and 0 bases from J, leaving 11 bases between. The germline gives CDR1 SNHLY, CDR2 FYNNEI. The CDR3 has 15 residues. The DNA of the CDR3 is TGTGCCAGCAGGGGCGGGATGTCGAACACCGGGGAGCTGTTTTTT. This codes for CASRGGMSNTGELFF.

The chain employs TRBV30 and TRBJ2-1, with 7 bases identical to TRBD1. With 5 bases clipped from V and 3 bases from J, the junction kept 4 bases outside the gene matches. This CDR3 contains 13 residues. Germline-derived CDR1 and CDR2 are GTSNPN and SVGIG (reference sequence). The CDR3 DNA sequence: TGTGCCTGGGACAGGGCCAACTACAATGAGCAGTTCTTC. This codes for CAWDRANYNEQFF.

CDR3 in DNA: TGTGCCAGCAGCTCGAACACCGGGGAGCTGTTTTTT. As protein: CASSSNTGELFF. The V and J genes are TRBV27 and TRBJ2-2; no clear D gene. The CDR3 extends over 12 amino acids. V shed 6 bases and J shed 0 bases, with 2 bases lying between them. Per germline, CDR1 MNHEY and CDR2 SMNVEV (reference sequence).

The rearrangement links TRBV5-5 to TRBJ1-4; 11 bases match TRBD1. Per germline, CDR1 SGHKS and CDR2 YYEKEE (reference sequence). After removal of 6 bases from V and 5 bases from J, the junction contained 6 bases not matched to a gene. This CDR3 is 15 amino acids long. The CDR3 reads CASNPGDRGNEKLFF. The CDR3 coding sequence is TGTGCCAGCAACCCCGGGGACAGGGGGAATGAAAAACTGTTTTTT.

This sequence joins TRBV7-9 and TRBJ1-1; unclear D gene. V was pared by 8 bases and J by 1 base, with 5 bases between. This CDR3 has 11 amino acids. Germline CDR1 and CDR2: SEHNR and FQNEAQ (reference sequence). The CDR3 loop is CASARNTEAFF. CDR3 bases: TGTGCCAGCGCTAGGAACACTGAAGCTTTCTTT.

Here the CDR3 reads CASSAWGQGAYASPLHF. For the CDR3, the DNA is TGTGCCAGCAGTGCATGGGGGCAGGGGGCTTACGCTTCACCCCTCCACTTT. The chain uses TRBV6-1 and TRBJ1-6; 8 bases line up with TRBD1. J lost 9 bases, V lost 4 bases, and 14 bases had no gene match. CDR1 MNHNS and CDR2 SASEGT come from the germline V gene. The length of the CDR3 is 17 residues.